This T cell receptor beta chain was captured in a study of T-cell memory formation after mild COVID-19. Background on the study: Each donor largely had its own TCR clusters.

The V end lost 5 bases, the J end lost 4 bases, and 12 bases lay between the germline ends. The V gene's germline CDR1 is MNHEY and CDR2 SVGAGI. This CDR3 region has 14 residues. 5'RACE primed at constant segments yielded TCR alpha and TCR beta cDNA libraries bearing sample barcodes and UMIs. Via MiXCR, TCRdb re-called the 5' RACE reads, giving one row per CDR3 protein. Here the sample spans around 300,000 distinct CDR3 sequences, roughly 21% being singletons. This clonotype was counted only a few times. The antigen remains undetermined. General observations from the study: Clones that contracted from day 15 to 85 were balanced CD4/CD8, while later expanders leaned CD4+.

This chain connects TRBV6-5 to TRBJ1-5; tentatively, D is TRBD1 (5 bases). The receptor comes from a man between 18 and 29 years old who had mild COVID-19 (a few samples of this study predate the infection). Cell type and time point are not known. Sequencing was performed on PBMCs or a T cell subset sorted from them (not recorded which). The DNA of the CDR3 is TGTGCCAGCAGTCCCGGGGCGTTAAATCAGCCCCAGCATTTT. Amino acid sequence: CASSPGALNQPQHF.